This T cell receptor beta chain was recorded in a study of shared clonotypes between healthy human individuals. Study background: Each donor had three CD4 naive, three CD4 memory, two CD8 naive and one CD8 memory plate.

The CDR3 is made up of 17 amino acids. Trimming cost V 1 base and J 0 bases; bases outside gene matches: 6. Germline-derived CDR1 and CDR2 are SEHNR and FQNEAQ (reference sequence). Naive CD8 cells lacked CD45RO, underwent positive selection for CCR7 and left out terminally differentiated effector memory CD45RA+ cells. The data were produced by immunoSEQ multiplex PCR, yet TCRdb's version contains in-frame clones alone and is incomplete. Of roughly 2.1 million clones in the sample, 85% to 95% are singletons; the top ten hold 1.5% to 2%. The receptor comes from a man between 18 and 29 years old in good health. Some clones in this sample may be carry-over from other donors' samples. The rearrangement uses TRBV7-9 and TRBJ1-2; 9 positions agree with TRBD1. Sequencing was performed on naive CD8+ T cells from PBMCs. The CDR3 sequence is CASSLGGQGLSNYGYTF. CDR3 coding DNA: TGTGCCAGCAGCTTAGGGGGACAGGGCCTTTCTAACTATGGCTACACCTTC.